Listed here is a single TCR beta chain. The entry originates in a study of blood T cell repertoires in COVID-19. The CDR3 contains 14 residues. V lost 6 bases and J 6 bases, leaving 15 bases between the germline ends. Germline V gene data show CDR1 as MNHEY and CDR2 as SMNVEV (reference sequence). As originally analysed: Nucleated cell counts were estimated from reference gene primer amplification. TCRdb's copy holds only in-frame clones and misses some; the assay was immunoSEQ multiplex PCR. The DNA gave D and trimming, while V, J and clone size come from that table. The data contain 250,000 to 300,000 clones, almost 85% of them singletons.

Sequencing was done on a sample of peripheral blood. The gene calls are TRBV27 and TRBJ1-5, with TRBD1 as a possible D gene (6 bases). This clonotype was obtained from a man aged 50-59 years with active or convalescent COVID-19. CDR3 nucleotide sequence: TGTGCCAGCAGGACGTGGGGGCAGGGTCAGCCCCAGCATTTT. Translation gives CASRTWGQGQPQHF.